These 29 T cell receptor beta chains originate from one sample sequenced in a study of shared clonotypes between healthy human individuals. Terminally differentiated effector memory CD45RA+ cells were excluded by CCR7 positive selection of CD45RO-negative cells. Libraries were prepared by immunoSEQ multiplex PCR; TCRdb keeps only in-frame clonotypes and omits some of them. The sample records around 1,900,000 clones, approximately 92% being singletons. The source material was naive CD8+ T cells from PBMCs. The receptors were gathered from a young man in good health. Some clones in this sample may be carry-over from other donors' samples.

The chain couples TRBV28 to TRBJ2-1; 9 nucleotides agree with TRBD2. Losses at the gene ends were 3 bases for V and 6 bases for J; bases not matched to a gene: 15. Germline loops: CDR1 MDHEN, CDR2 SYDVKM. This CDR3 is 18 amino acids long. The CDR3 sequence: CASSFAHPSGAMGNEQFF. CDR3 in DNA: TGTGCCAGCAGTTTCGCACATCCTAGCGGGGCCATGGGCAATGAGCAGTTCTTC.

V and J are TRBV6-6 and TRBJ2-2; the D is unclear. There are 11 residues in the CDR3. V lost 6 bases to trimming and J lost 9 bases, with 8 bases between them. Germline V gives CDR1 MNHNY, CDR2 SVGAGI (reference sequence). In DNA form, the CDR3 reads TGTGCCAGCAGCCCCGGTAGGGAGCTGTTTTTT. This gives the protein CASSPGRELFF.

The rearrangement links TRBV11-2 to TRBJ2-3; no reliable D call. Germline CDR1 and CDR2: SGHAT and FQNNGV. V was shortened by 7 bases and J by 0 bases, with 8 bases between the two germline ends. The CDR3 runs 13 residues. The CDR3 DNA reads as TGTGCCAGCATCGACCGTAGCACAGATACGCAGTATTTT. This translates into CASIDRSTDTQYF.

V usage is TRBV7-9 and J usage is TRBJ2-7; D could derive from TRBD1 or TRBD2 (5 bases each). The V end lost 9 bases, the J end lost 5 bases, and 17 bases lay between the germline ends. The CDR3 has 13 residues. Germline loops: CDR1 SEHNR, CDR2 FQNEAQ (reference sequence). The DNA for the CDR3 is TGTGCCAGTTCGAATCCAGGGACCCACGAGCAGTACTTC. Translation gives CASSNPGTHEQYF.

This clone was detected only a few times. The gene calls are TRBV4-1 and TRBJ2-1, with D uncertain. The CDR3 length is 15 residues. The V end lost 3 bases, the J end lost 0 bases, and 9 bases lay between the germline ends. CDR1 MGHRA and CDR2 YSYEKL come from the germline V gene. The CDR3 DNA is TGCGCCAGCAGCCATAGAGGCGACTCCTACAATGAGCAGTTCTTC. Its translation is CASSHRGDSYNEQFF.

The V gene is TRBV28, the J gene TRBJ2-7, with a possible D match to TRBD1 (6 bases). Germline loops: CDR1 MDHEN, CDR2 SYDVKM. CDR3 length: 15 residues. The V end lost 5 bases, the J end lost 4 bases, and 18 bases lay between the germline ends. The CDR3 is CASSRTGILLYEQYF. CDR3 DNA sequence: TGTGCCAGCAGTCGAACAGGGATTTTGCTTTACGAGCAGTACTTC.

V is TRBV27 and J is TRBJ2-7, with D unresolved. V was clipped by 0 bases and J by 5 bases, with 8 bases between them. The CDR3 covers 13 residues. Looked up from germline, CDR1 is MNHEY and CDR2 is SMNVEV (reference sequence). CDR3 coding DNA: TGTGCCAGCAGTTTATCATACTTCGACGAGCAGTACTTC. It codes for CASSLSYFDEQYF.

The CDR3 loop is CASSFTLTGGAWYGYTF. Written as DNA, the CDR3 is TGTGCCAGCAGTTTCACTCTTACAGGGGGCGCATGGTATGGCTACACCTTC. The chain couples TRBV27 to TRBJ1-2; 9 bases are a match to TRBD1. V lost 3 bases to trimming and J lost 5 bases; unmatched junction nucleotides: 13. CDR1 is MNHEY, CDR2 SMNVEV, per germline (reference sequence). The CDR3 totals 17 residues.

The chain couples TRBV28 to TRBJ1-4; D gene unclear. Germline CDR1 is MDHEN and CDR2 is SYDVKM. Trimming shortened V by 6 bases and J by 8 bases, and 16 bases separated the two germline ends. This CDR3 has 14 amino acids. CDR3 amino acids: CASSLGRRWEKLFF. The CDR3 bases are TGTGCCAGCAGCCTGGGTCGAAGATGGGAAAAACTGTTTTTT.

The chain has TRBV9 and TRBJ2-7; D possibly corresponds to TRBD2 (6 bases). This CDR3 is built from 15 residues. The ends were cut back, 3 bases at V and 4 bases at J, with 17 bases in the middle. Germline assignment: CDR1 SGDLS and CDR2 YYNGEE. As DNA, the CDR3 is TGTGCCAGCAGCGCGGGCGGAGGGGCGGCATACGAGCAGTACTTC. It specifies CASSAGGGAAYEQYF.

The chain recombines TRBV5-5 with TRBJ2-7; D may be TRBD2 (6 bases). Germline CDR1 and CDR2: SGHKS and YYEKEE (reference sequence). This CDR3 has 15 residues. V lost 4 bases and J lost 2, with 16 bases in between. The CDR3: CASSRDLPGPYEQYF. The CDR3 DNA follows: TGTGCCAGCAGCCGGGACTTGCCCGGACCCTACGAGCAGTACTTC.

The rearrangement joins TRBV13 to TRBJ2-5; 7 bases fit TRBD1. Germline V gene sequence: CDR1 PRHDT, CDR2 FYEKMQ (reference sequence). V dropped 1 base and J dropped 2; count of bases not matched to a gene: 4. The CDR3 runs to 15 residues. For the CDR3, the DNA is TGTGCCAGCAGCTTAGATCCGGGACAGCAAGAGACCCAGTACTTC. This codes for CASSLDPGQQETQYF.

The chain joins TRBV9 to TRBJ1-1, with unresolved D. Germline V gives CDR1 SGDLS, CDR2 YYNGEE. Trimming took 4 bases from V and 1 from J, leaving 14 bases between them. The CDR3 extends over 15 amino acids. The CDR3 DNA reads as TGTGCCAGCAGCCCACATCCTTCGACGAACACTGAAGCTTTCTTT. Its translation: CASSPHPSTNTEAFF.

This rearrangement joins TRBV6-5 to TRBJ1-5; no clear D. The CDR3 extends over 15 amino acids. Germline assignment: CDR1 MNHEY and CDR2 SVGAGI. Trimming removed 0 bases from V and 3 bases from J, with 9 bases in between. CDR3 coding DNA: TGTGCCAGCAGTTACTCAGGAGGGATCAATCAGCCCCAGCATTTT. Translating gives CASSYSGGINQPQHF.

CDR3 DNA sequence: TGCGCCAGCAGCTCGAAGACGGGACACCGCTCCTACGAGCAGTACTTC. Protein product: CASSSKTGHRSYEQYF. This chain links TRBV5-1 with TRBJ2-7; tentative D call: TRBD1 (6 bases). V was clipped by 3 bases and J by 0 bases, with 16 bases between them. Germline V gene lookup returns CDR1 SGHRS and CDR2 YFSETQ. The CDR3 contains 16 residues.

This clone was detected only once. The gene calls are TRBV5-1 and TRBJ2-2, with D perhaps matching TRBD1 (5 bases). Germline V lookup: CDR1 SGHRS, CDR2 YFSETQ. This CDR3 contains 15 residues. V was shortened by 0 bases and J by 0 bases, with 6 bases between the two germline ends. In DNA, the CDR3 is TGCGCCAGCAGCTTGGAACAGGCGAACACCGGGGAGCTGTTTTTT. This translates into CASSLEQANTGELFF.

The V call is TRBV7-9, the J call TRBJ2-1; unclear D gene. V was cut by 8 bases and J by 7 bases, with 12 bases left in between. From germline, CDR1 is SEHNR and CDR2 FQNEAQ (reference sequence). This CDR3 has 12 residues. CDR3 in amino acids: CASGRQANEQFF. In nucleotides, the CDR3 is TGTGCCAGCGGGCGTCAGGCGAATGAGCAGTTCTTC.

This clone was picked up one time. The chain uses TRBV5-4 and TRBJ1-3, with TRBD1 as a possible D gene (5 bases). The CDR3 contains 14 residues. CDR1 is SGHNT, CDR2 YYREEE, per germline (reference sequence). V was clipped by 4 bases and J by 9 bases, with 17 bases between them. CDR3 coding DNA: TGTGCCAGCAGCAGGGGTCGCGTCGACGGCACCATATATTTT. Its protein is CASSRGRVDGTIYF.

This sequence joins TRBV7-9 and TRBJ1-4; D is unresolved. Germline CDR1 and CDR2: SEHNR and FQNEAQ (reference sequence). The ends were cut back, 6 bases at V and 6 bases at J, with 17 bases in the middle. The CDR3 is made up of 15 amino acids. This CDR3 reads CASRARMDADEKLFF. CDR3 DNA: TGTGCCAGCAGAGCGAGGATGGACGCCGATGAAAAACTGTTTTTT.

The gene calls are TRBV11-3 and TRBJ2-3; 7 bases match TRBD1. The CDR3 extends over 13 amino acids. CDR1 and CDR2 (germline): SGHNT, YENEEA. The V segment lost 7 bases and the J segment 2 bases; nucleotides outside the gene matches: 3. The CDR3 is CASKDRSTDTQYF. DNA of the CDR3: TGTGCCAGCAAGGACAGGTCCACAGATACGCAGTATTTT.

This chain connects TRBV10-3 to TRBJ2-1, with 10 positions matching TRBD2. The germline V gene has CDR1 ENHRY and CDR2 SYGVKD. There are 16 residues in the CDR3. J was trimmed by 13 bases and V by 2 bases; bases with no gene match: 14. The CDR3 spells CAISESVAGGPQSQFF. Here the CDR3 DNA reads TGTGCCATCAGTGAGAGTGTAGCGGGGGGACCGCAGTCTCAGTTCTTC.

V gene TRBV5-6 combines with J gene TRBJ1-5; D unclear. CDR3 length: 16 residues. The V end lost 0 bases, the J end lost 0 bases, and 10 bases lay between the germline ends. CDR1 SGHDT and CDR2 YYEEEE come from the germline V gene. CDR3 region: CASSLGQVPSNQPQHF. CDR3 nucleotides: TGTGCCAGCAGCTTGGGTCAGGTCCCTAGCAATCAGCCCCAGCATTTT. The full variable domain, with the rest looked up from reference TRBV5-6 and TRBJ1-5, is DAGVTQSPTHLIKTRGQQVTLRCSPKSGHDTVSWYQQALGQGPQFIFQYYEEEERQRGNFPDRFSGHQFPNYSSELNVNALLLGDSALYLCASSLGQVPSNQPQHFGDGTRLSIL.

This chain links TRBV29-1 with TRBJ2-7, with 11 bases aligning to TRBD1. V trimming: 5 bases; J trimming: 3 bases; junction bases outside the gene matches: 9. The CDR3 spans 15 residues. CDR1 and CDR2 (germline): SQVTM, ANQGSEA. The CDR3 DNA reads TGCAGCGTTCAGATCCCCGGGACAGGGGGCTACGAGCAGTACTTC. It encodes CSVQIPGTGGYEQYF.

CDR3 DNA: TGTGCCACCAGCCCACATGGGGACGGGACAGAGGATAACTATGGCTACACCTTC. It is translated as CATSPHGDGTEDNYGYTF. The chain combines TRBV15 with TRBJ1-2; 7 nucleotides line up with TRBD1. Germline V CDR1 and CDR2: LNHNV, YYDKDF (reference sequence). The CDR3 has 18 residues. Trimming took 5 bases from V and 1 from J; bases not matched to a gene: 16.

The genes are TRBV6-5 and TRBJ1-1, with TRBD1 identical over 10 bases. The CDR3 consists of 15 residues. The V segment lost 2 bases and the J segment 7 bases; nucleotides outside the gene matches: 7. Germline V gene lookup returns CDR1 MNHEY and CDR2 SVGAGI. The CDR3 sequence is CASSYEDGQGDEAFF. CDR3 in DNA: TGTGCCAGCAGTTACGAAGACGGACAGGGGGATGAAGCTTTCTTT.

In its sample, this clone was seen once. The CDR3 reads CASSLLVGRAGGEQFF. The DNA for the CDR3 is TGCGCCAGCAGCCTCCTGGTGGGGAGGGCCGGGGGTGAGCAGTTCTTC. The chain employs TRBV4-1 and TRBJ2-1; 7 bases agree with TRBD2. Trimming removed 4 bases from V and 9 bases from J; junction bases left unmatched: 15. Germline CDR1 and CDR2: MGHRA and YSYEKL. This CDR3 contains 16 residues.

The chain couples TRBV5-1 to TRBJ2-3; no clear D gene. Germline V lookup: CDR1 SGHRS, CDR2 YFSETQ. The CDR3 spans 16 residues. Trimming removed 1 base at V and 0 bases at J, with 12 bases between. CDR3 loop: CASSLRDGTSTDTQYF. The CDR3 DNA sequence: TGCGCCAGCAGCTTGAGAGACGGTACTAGCACAGATACGCAGTATTTT.

This sequence joins TRBV4-2 and TRBJ2-7; D perhaps matches TRBD1 (7 bases). Germline CDR1 and CDR2: LGHNA and YNFKEQ. The V gene lost 1 base and the J gene lost 0 bases, with 25 bases spanning the gap. The CDR3 contains 20 residues. Here the CDR3 reads CASSQARWQGGVLSSYEQYF. CDR3 bases: TGTGCCAGCAGCCAAGCCCGGTGGCAGGGGGGCGTCCTTAGCTCCTACGAGCAGTACTTC.

The J gene is TRBJ2-3, the V gene TRBV15; D unclear. V was clipped by 3 bases and J by 3 bases, with 19 bases between them. This CDR3 contains 17 residues. Looked up from germline, CDR1 is LNHNV and CDR2 is YYDKDF (reference sequence). CDR3 in DNA: TGTGCCACCAGCAGTTTACCCTCCGATGTGGGGACAGATACGCAGTATTTT. This translates into CATSSLPSDVGTDTQYF. The full variable domain, with the rest looked up from reference TRBV15 and TRBJ2-3, is DAMVIQNPRYQVTQFGKPVTLSCSQTLNHNVMYWYQQKSSQAPKLLFHYYDKDFNNEADTPDNFQSRRPNTSFCFLDIRSPGLGDTAMYLCATSSLPSDVGTDTQYFGPGTRLTVL.